This T cell receptor beta chain was identified in a study of blood T cells in healthy people across ages. CDR3 length equals 13 residues. V trimming: 7 bases; J trimming: 2 bases; junction bases outside the gene matches: 7. Per germline, CDR1 SQVTM and CDR2 ANQGSEA. A second PCR of 7 to 11 cycles used a sample-barcoded 5' primer and a J-beta primer mix. TCRdb independently ran MiXCR on the 5' RACE reads; one entry per CDR3 protein. This table holds some 1 million distinct CDR3 sequences, 35% to 55% found once. The receptor comes from an older woman in good health. This sequence joins TRBV29-1 and TRBJ2-5; 7 bases map to TRBD1. The sample taken for sequencing was blood. The CDR3 DNA reads TGCAGCGGGAACAGGGGTATACAAGAGACCCAGTACTTC. Encoded protein: CSGNRGIQETQYF.